A selection of T cell receptor beta chains follows, all from one sample in a study of response to subunit inactivated influenza vaccine. TCRdb re-derived calls from the RT-PCR reads in MiXCR, one entry per CDR3 protein. Altogether approximately 500,000 distinct CDR3 sequences are present, around a quarter being singletons, with the ten largest covering about 2.8%. This same sample was also part of a study on T cells expressing NK-cell markers.

The input for sequencing was CD4+ T cells sorted from PBMCs, taken 11 to 12 days after vaccination. The receptors were gathered from a man aged 45 to 65 who received an inactivated influenza vaccine. The CDR3 runs from the conserved cysteine through the conserved F or W. A D gene is named only where the DNA matches it firmly. Clone size is not always given. Where it is, it says once, few, many or a class for expanded clones.

j_gene: TRBJ1-6
d_gene: -
abundance: -
v_gene: TRBV4-3
CDR3nt: TGCGCCAGCAGCCAAGATGGAGGGCGGAGGGATAATTCACCCCTCCACTTT
CDR3aa: CASSQDGGRRDNSPLHF

j_gene: TRBJ1-2
d_gene: -
abundance: few
v_gene: TRBV15
CDR3nt: TGTGCCACCAGCAGAGACCGCGGGACTTTCAACTATGGCTACACCTTC
CDR3aa: CATSRDRGTFNYGYTF

j_gene: TRBJ2-2
d_gene: -
abundance: -
v_gene: TRBV7-6
CDR3nt: TGTGCCAGCAGCTTAGCCAGGGGTGGTAACACCGGGGAGCTGTTTTTT
CDR3aa: CASSLARGGNTGELFF

j_gene: TRBJ2-1
d_gene: -
abundance: -
v_gene: TRBV27
CDR3nt: TGTGCCAGCAGTTCCATAACATTCGGAGACTCTAACAATGAGCAGTTCTTC
CDR3aa: CASSSITFGDSNNEQFF

j_gene: TRBJ2-7
d_gene: -
abundance: few
v_gene: TRBV5-6
CDR3nt: TGTGCCAGCAGCTTGGAGGCCCCGGGGGACGAGCAGTACTTC
CDR3aa: CASSLEAPGDEQYF

j_gene: TRBJ1-3
d_gene: -
abundance: -
v_gene: TRBV6-5
CDR3nt: TGTGCCAGCAGTTACTCGAGCCTTGGAAACACCATATATTTT
CDR3aa: CASSYSSLGNTIYF

j_gene: TRBJ1-2
d_gene: TRBD1
abundance: few
v_gene: TRBV5-1
CDR3nt: TGCGCCAGCAGCTTGGTACAGGGGGGCGGCTACACCTTC
CDR3aa: CASSLVQGGGYTF

j_gene: TRBJ1-5
d_gene: -
abundance: -
v_gene: TRBV7-2
CDR3nt: TGTGCCAGCAGCTCGGGTCCGGACCGTAGCAATCAGCCCCAGCATTTT
CDR3aa: CASSSGPDRSNQPQHF

j_gene: TRBJ2-5
d_gene: -
abundance: -
v_gene: TRBV20-1
CDR3nt: TGCAGTGCTAGGGTAGCAGGGTGGCAAGAGACCCAGTACTTC
CDR3aa: CSARVAGWQETQYF

j_gene: TRBJ2-2
d_gene: -
abundance: -
v_gene: TRBV21-1
CDR3nt: TGTGCCAGCAGACCTGGGACAGGGGGAACGAGCGGGGAGCTGTTTTTT
CDR3aa: CASRPGTGGTSGELFF

j_gene: TRBJ2-5
d_gene: -
abundance: -
v_gene: TRBV7-2
CDR3nt: TGTGCCAGCAGCTTACTCCAGGGTGAGACCCAGTACTTC
CDR3aa: CASSLLQGETQYF

j_gene: TRBJ1-4
d_gene: TRBD1
abundance: few
v_gene: TRBV20-1
CDR3nt: TGCAGTGCCACAGGGGGGGCAACTAATGAAAAACTGTTTTTT
CDR3aa: CSATGGATNEKLFF

j_gene: TRBJ2-1
d_gene: TRBD2
abundance: few
v_gene: TRBV5-1
CDR3nt: TGCGCCAGCAGCTCTTCCATGACTAGCGGGAGGGCCGTTGAGCAGTTCTTC
CDR3aa: CASSSSMTSGRAVEQFF

j_gene: TRBJ2-5
d_gene: -
abundance: -
v_gene: TRBV20-1
CDR3nt: TGCAGTGCCACGCCACGCCCCGAGACCCAGTACTTC
CDR3aa: CSATPRPETQYF

j_gene: TRBJ1-6
d_gene: -
abundance: many
v_gene: TRBV7-2
CDR3nt: TGTGCCAGCAGCCCCGCCTCGACCCTATCACCCCTCCACTTT
CDR3aa: CASSPASTLSPLHF

j_gene: TRBJ1-2
d_gene: -
abundance: -
v_gene: TRBV12-3/TRBV12-4
CDR3nt: TGTGCCAGCAGTTACCGATTAGGCTACACCTTC
CDR3aa: CASSYRLGYTF

j_gene: TRBJ2-3
d_gene: -
abundance: -
v_gene: TRBV15
CDR3nt: TGTGCCACCAGCAGATTATTAGATACGCAGTATTTT
CDR3aa: CATSRLLDTQYF

j_gene: TRBJ2-2
d_gene: -
abundance: -
v_gene: TRBV30
CDR3nt: TGTGCCCTGGGGTTCCGGGAGCTGTTTTTT
CDR3aa: CALGFRELFF

j_gene: TRBJ1-2
d_gene: -
abundance: -
v_gene: TRBV29-1
CDR3nt: TGCAGCGTTGCTTGGCAGTATGGCTACACCTTC
CDR3aa: CSVAWQYGYTF

j_gene: TRBJ2-5
d_gene: TRBD2
abundance: few
v_gene: TRBV7-2
CDR3nt: TGTGCCAGCAGCTTGTCTAAAGCGGGGGGCCAAGAGACCCAGTACTTC
CDR3aa: CASSLSKAGGQETQYF

j_gene: TRBJ2-3
d_gene: -
abundance: -
v_gene: TRBV20-1
CDR3nt: TGCAGTGCTAGGTTCCGGGGTAGCTTGGGCACAGATACGCAGTATTTT
CDR3aa: CSARFRGSLGTDTQYF

j_gene: TRBJ1-1
d_gene: -
abundance: many
v_gene: TRBV12-3/TRBV12-4
CDR3nt: TGTGCCAGCAGTCCCAACGGACGGGTTATGAACACTGAAGCTTTCTTT
CDR3aa: CASSPNGRVMNTEAFF